This T cell receptor (beta chain) was recorded in a study of T cells in Graves' hyperthyroidism and ophthalmopathy. A note on this clonotype: Its antigen is undetermined.

V gave up 9 bases and J gave up 2 bases, with 15 bases separating them. The CDR3 sequence is 14 residues long. Germline V gene data show CDR1 as MDHEN and CDR2 as SYDVKM. There were TCR beta CDR3 regions amplified from RNA transcripts. The study used the HTBI primer set for a first-round RT-PCR of the TCR CDR3. TCRdb called the multiplex PCR reads again in MiXCR, with one record for every CDR3 protein. In the table there are about 250,000 distinct CDR3 sequences, around 22% of which are singletons. General study findings and limits: Ophthalmopathy was told apart from stable hyperthyroidism by a 13 V-J model. Most expanded thyroid clonotypes above 0.001 recurred in blood.

For the diagnoses, clinical symptoms, serum thyroxine and TRAb, thyroid ultrasound and orbital computed tomography were used. Sequenced input: blood. The TCR originated in a man under 40 with Graves' ophthalmopathy. V and J are TRBV28 and TRBJ2-3; D remains unclear. CDR3: CARQDSWNTDTQYF. The CDR3 coding sequence is TGTGCCAGACAAGATTCCTGGAACACAGATACGCAGTATTTT.